These T cell receptor beta chains were read from a single sample in a study of blood T cell repertoires in COVID-19. TCRdb's table, derived via immunoSEQ multiplex PCR, lists solely in-frame clones and lacks some. This table holds some 76,000 clones, 90% found once. The source material was peripheral blood. Source of these receptors: a woman under 30 with acute or convalescent COVID-19. The CDR3 runs from the conserved cysteine through the conserved F or W. A D gene is named only where the DNA matches it firmly. Size values are once, few and many counts, or a class for expanded clones, and some rows have none.

len	v_gene	d_gene	j_gene	abundance	CDR3nt	CDR3aa
15	TRBV4-3	.	TRBJ2-5	.	TGCGCCAGCAGCCAAGTGTTCGACTTGTTGGAGACCCAGTACTTC	CASSQVFDLLETQYF
15	TRBV5-1	.	TRBJ1-2	.	TGCGCCAGCAGCTTGGGAGACAACTCAGTCTATGGCTACACCTTC	CASSLGDNSVYGYTF
16	TRBV4-1	TRBD1	TRBJ2-1	.	TGCGCCAGCAGCCAAGATTCCAGGGGGCTAAACAATGAGCAGTTCTTC	CASSQDSRGLNNEQFF
15	TRBV19	.	TRBJ2-3	.	TGTGCCAGTAGTATATATGGCCCTGGAGGAGATACGCAGTATTTT	CASSIYGPGGDTQYF
18	TRBV5-6	TRBD1	TRBJ1-1	.	TGTGCCAGCAGCTTGTATTTAGGGACAGGGGGAAGGGTGACTGAAGCTTTCTTT	CASSLYLGTGGRVTEAFF
16	TRBV6-6	TRBD2	TRBJ2-1	once	TGTGCCAGCAGTTACACCGGACTAGCGGGGCTCAATGAGCAGTTCTTC	CASSYTGLAGLNEQFF
17	TRBV10-3	TRBD2	TRBJ2-2	.	TGTGCCATCAGTGTTTCGGGAGGAGGGGTTGTCACCGGGGAGCTGTTTTTT	CAISVSGGGVVTGELFF
14	TRBV27	TRBD1	TRBJ1-2	once	TGTGCCAGCAGTTTATCGTACAGGGGCTATGGCTACACCTTC	CASSLSYRGYGYTF
13	TRBV3-1/TRBV3-2	TRBD2	TRBJ2-1	.	TGTGCCAGCAGCCCCGGGACTATTCTTGAGCAGTTCTTC	CASSPGTILEQFF
16	TRBV15	.	TRBJ2-5	.	TGTGCCACCAGCAGAGATCAAGGGGCCGTCTTTAAGACCCAGTACTTC	CATSRDQGAVFKTQYF
14	TRBV6-2/TRBV6-3	TRBD2	TRBJ2-1	.	TGTGCCAGCAGCCTAGCGGGAGGGCTGGGTGAGCAGTTCTTC	CASSLAGGLGEQFF
15	TRBV12-5	TRBD2	TRBJ2-1	.	TGTGCTAGTGCCGCATTGCCTAGCGGGAGTGGTGTGCAGTTCTTC	CASAALPSGSGVQFF
13	TRBV28	.	TRBJ1-5	.	TGTGCCAGCAGTTTAGCAGGGGCACGCCCCCAGCATTTT	CASSLAGARPQHF
13	TRBV6-1	TRBD1	TRBJ2-7	.	TGTGCCAGCAGCGGGACAGGGCCCTCCGAGCAGTACTTC	CASSGTGPSEQYF
16	TRBV18	TRBD1	TRBJ1-4	.	TGTGCCAGCTCATCGGGACAGGGCTGGACTAATGAAAAACTGTTTTTT	CASSSGQGWTNEKLFF
14	TRBV14	.	TRBJ2-1	.	TGTGCCAGCAGCCGAAATGCAGGTCGCAATGAGCAGTTCTTC	CASSRNAGRNEQFF
16	TRBV5-4	TRBD2	TRBJ2-7	.	TGTGCCAGCAGCTTGAGTCGGGCGGGGGGGCTGGACGAGCAGTACTTC	CASSLSRAGGLDEQYF
15	TRBV7-8	.	TRBJ2-2	.	TGTGCCAGCAGCTTAGTATTAAGTACAACCGGGGAGCTGTTTTTT	CASSLVLSTTGELFF
11	TRBV29-1	.	TRBJ2-5	once	TGCAGCGTTGCCTTCCAGGAGACCCAGTACTTC	CSVAFQETQYF
15	TRBV5-5	TRBD1	TRBJ2-1	once	TGTGCCAGCAGCCTCCGACAGGGGGCGGGCGATGAGCAGTTCTTC	CASSLRQGAGDEQFF
14	TRBV19	TRBD2	TRBJ2-7	.	TGTGCCAGTAGTAGCCAGACTAGCGGCTACGAGCAGTACTTC	CASSSQTSGYEQYF
12	TRBV9	.	TRBJ2-2	.	TGTGCCAGCAGCGGTCAAACCGGGGAGCTGTTTTTT	CASSGQTGELFF
16	TRBV27	.	TRBJ1-1	.	TGTGCCAGCAGGTCTGGAGGCCGCATGTTGAACACTGAAGCTTTCTTT	CASRSGGRMLNTEAFF
17	TRBV29-1	TRBD2	TRBJ2-2	.	TGCAGCGTTGAGGGGACTAGCGGCGTAGCGAACACCGGGGAGCTGTTTTTT	CSVEGTSGVANTGELFF
14	TRBV5-5	TRBD1	TRBJ2-3	.	TGTGCCAGCAGCTCCGGGACAGGGATAGATACGCAGTATTTT	CASSSGTGIDTQYF
15	TRBV6-5	TRBD2	TRBJ2-5	.	TGTGCCAGCAGCGACAAGCGGGGGTTCGGAGAGACCCAGTACTTC	CASSDKRGFGETQYF
17	TRBV14	TRBD1	TRBJ1-2	.	TGTGCCAGCAGCCAAGGATCATCCGGGACAGAGTATTATGGCTACACCTTC	CASSQGSSGTEYYGYTF
16	TRBV3-1/TRBV3-2	.	TRBJ1-1	.	TGTGCCAGCAGCCAAGATCCGGGACACCAGAACACTGAAGCTTTCTTT	CASSQDPGHQNTEAFF
17	TRBV3-1/TRBV3-2	TRBD1	TRBJ2-7	.	TGTGCCAGCAGCCAAGCCGGACTGGGGACAGGGGGCAACGAGCAGTACTTC	CASSQAGLGTGGNEQYF
11	TRBV20-1	.	TRBJ2-3	.	TGCAGTGCTCATAGTGCAGATACGCAGTATTTT	CSAHSADTQYF
15	TRBV2	.	TRBJ2-7	few	TGTGCCAGCAGTGATAGTACTATGGTAGCCTACGAGCAGTACTTC	CASSDSTMVAYEQYF